Shown below are 25 T cell receptor beta chains from a single sample sequenced in a study of blood T cells in healthy people across ages. Together with a sample-barcoded 5' primer, a J-beta primer mix was included in a second PCR lasting roughly 6 to 12 cycles. One entry per CDR3 protein, called by TCRdb with MiXCR from the 5' RACE reads. The table records 550,000 to 650,000 distinct CDR3 sequences, under 30% of them present only once. Sequencing was performed on blood. The origin of the receptors is an elderly woman in good health.

In its sample, this clonotype was seen many times. The chain has TRBV11-2 and TRBJ1-1, with TRBD1 matching 8 bases. V lost 4 bases, J lost 4 bases, and 8 bases stayed unmatched. Germline-derived CDR1 and CDR2 are SGHAT and FQNNGV. The CDR3 has 15 residues. The CDR3 reads CASSSLQGVGTEAFF. The CDR3 bases are TGTGCCAGCAGCTCCTTACAGGGGGTGGGCACTGAAGCTTTCTTT.

J is TRBJ1-1 and V is TRBV18, with TRBD1 as a possible D gene (6 bases). The length of the CDR3 is 12 residues. The germline gives CDR1 KGHSH, CDR2 LQKENI. V was clipped by 8 bases and J by 8 bases, with 15 bases between them. CDR3 sequence (DNA): TGTGCCAGCAGTTCAGGACAGATAGAAGCTTTCTTT. Encoded protein: CASSSGQIEAFF.

The V and J genes are TRBV6-2 or TRBV6-3 and TRBJ2-1; D possibly uses TRBD1 or TRBD2 (6 bases each). This CDR3 spans 11 amino acids. V lost 11 bases to trimming and J lost 13 bases, with 18 bases between them. Germline V gene sequence: CDR1 MNHEY, CDR2 SVGEGT. The CDR3 loop reads CAATGGNKQFF. The DNA of the CDR3 is TGTGCCGCGACCGGGGGCAATAAACAGTTCTTC.

The V and J genes are TRBV7-2 and TRBJ1-2; weak D call: TRBD1 (5 bases). Deletions cut 1 base from V and 6 bases from J, with 15 bases between. Germline assignment: CDR1 SGHTA and CDR2 FQGNSA. This CDR3 is built from 15 residues. CDR3 sequence reads: CASSLERPQGDGYTF. In nucleotides, the CDR3 is TGTGCCAGCAGCTTAGAAAGGCCCCAAGGGGATGGCTACACCTTC.

This chain links TRBV7-2 with TRBJ2-1; TRBD2 matches 7 bases. Germline CDR1 and CDR2: SGHTA and FQGNSA. V gave up 0 bases and J gave up 9 bases; unmatched junction bases: 11. This CDR3 region has 16 residues. CDR3 loop: CASSLAGAGVVGEQFF. The CDR3 coding sequence is TGTGCCAGCAGCTTAGCCGGCGCGGGAGTAGTAGGTGAGCAGTTCTTC.

This chain's CDR3 is CASTWTGAAGNQPQHF. The CDR3 DNA follows: TGTGCCAGCACGTGGACAGGGGCCGCAGGCAATCAGCCCCAGCATTTT. The chain is built from TRBV6-1 and TRBJ1-5; TRBD1 agrees at 9 bases. Germline loops: CDR1 MNHNS, CDR2 SASEGT. This CDR3 comprises 16 residues. With 7 bases clipped from V and 2 bases from J, the junction kept 9 bases outside the gene matches.

At least ten counts were recorded for this clonotype. A read error may explain this, as a much larger clone is one base away. The V gene is TRBV6-1, the J gene TRBJ2-7, with D possibly TRBD1 on 6 matching bases. The CDR3 sequence is 13 residues long. The V end was cut by 6 bases, the J end by 3 bases, with 12 bases between. Germline V CDR1 and CDR2: MNHNS, SASEGT. CDR3: CASRAGVNYEQYF. Here the CDR3 DNA reads TGTGCCAGCAGGGCAGGGGTAAACTACGAGCAGTACTTC.

This clonotype was counted many times. V gene TRBV20-1 combines with J gene TRBJ2-7; 10 nucleotides agree with TRBD1. After removal of 6 bases from V and 1 base from J, the junction contained 9 bases not matched to a gene. Germline V gene lookup returns CDR1 DFQATT and CDR2 SNEGSKA (reference sequence). The CDR3 contains 15 residues. The CDR3 loop reads CSAARDRGFSYEQYF. The DNA for the CDR3 is TGCAGTGCGGCGAGGGACAGGGGCTTTTCCTACGAGCAGTACTTC.

There are a few counts of this clonotype. A clone one base away is much larger, so this may be a read error. CDR3 DNA: TGTGCCACCAGCAGAGACGGGATGGCCCTAAGCAATCAGCCCCAGCATTTT. Protein: CATSRDGMALSNQPQHF. The V call is TRBV15, the J call TRBJ1-5; D is uncertain. Germline loops: CDR1 LNHNV, CDR2 YYDKDF (reference sequence). V lost 0 bases to trimming and J lost 1 base, with 13 bases between them. CDR3 length: 17 residues.

Ten or more counts support this clonotype. The chain carries TRBV9 and TRBJ1-2; D might be TRBD1 (5 bases). The germline V gene encodes CDR1 SGDLS and CDR2 YYNGEE. This CDR3 is built from 10 residues. V was trimmed by 7 bases and J by 7 bases, leaving 8 bases between them. CDR3 amino acids: CASGGVGYTF. The CDR3 DNA is TGTGCCAGCGGGGGGGTTGGCTACACCTTC.

This clonotype has a count of ten or more. The CDR3 reads CSARIGETQYF. Written as DNA, the CDR3 is TGCAGTGCTAGAATTGGAGAGACCCAGTACTTC. The gene calls are TRBV20-1 and TRBJ2-5; no definite D call. CDR3 length equals 11 residues. The germline V gene encodes CDR1 DFQATT and CDR2 SNEGSKA (reference sequence). V lost 2 bases and J 4 bases, leaving 5 bases between the germline ends.

This clonotype has ten or more counts. V usage is TRBV20-1 and J usage is TRBJ2-1; D is possibly TRBD2 (5 bases). CDR3 length: 14 amino acids. Trimming left V 1 base short and J 8 bases short, with 15 bases between. CDR1 is DFQATT and CDR2 is SNEGSKA in the germline V gene (reference sequence). The CDR3 loop reads CSARVGSARDEQFF. The CDR3 DNA reads as TGCAGTGCTAGAGTTGGTTCGGCGAGGGATGAGCAGTTCTTC.

The chain has TRBV12-3 or TRBV12-4 and TRBJ1-3; TRBD1 aligns across 10 bases. Germline trimming cut 5 bases from V and 0 bases from J; bases unmatched to any gene: 7. The CDR3 is made up of 17 amino acids. CDR3 sequence (DNA): TGTGCCAGCAGTCTAATGGGACAGGGGCTCTCTGGAAACACCATATATTTT. This gives the protein CASSLMGQGLSGNTIYF.

The J gene is TRBJ2-7, the V gene TRBV3-1; 10 bases match TRBD2. After removal of 1 base from V and 3 bases from J, the junction contained 3 bases not matched to a gene. This CDR3 is built from 15 residues. The germline V gene has CDR1 LGHDT and CDR2 YNNKEL (reference sequence). CDR3 sequence reads: CASSQGLAGDYEQYF. Here the CDR3 DNA reads TGTGCCAGCAGCCAAGGCCTAGCGGGGGACTACGAGCAGTACTTC.

This clonotype occurred many times. This rearrangement joins TRBV4-1 to TRBJ2-3; no reliable D call. The germline gives CDR1 MGHRA, CDR2 YSYEKL. Trimming left V 0 bases short and J 0 bases short, with 7 bases between. The CDR3 is 15 amino acids. The CDR3 protein is CASSQDYLSTDTQYF. The DNA of the CDR3 is TGCGCCAGCAGCCAAGATTACCTTAGCACAGATACGCAGTATTTT.

Turning to this clonotype: This could be a read error, since a much larger clone is one nucleotide away. The chain uses TRBV12-3 or TRBV12-4 and TRBJ1-1, with D unresolved. The CDR3 runs 12 residues. The CDR3 region has the DNA TGTGCCGGCAGTTACAAAGGCCTCCAAGCTTTCTTT. The encoded protein is CAGSYKGLQAFF.

This clonotype was seen at least ten times. The V gene is TRBV20-1, the J gene TRBJ1-2; 7 bases are a match to TRBD1. Germline values: CDR1 DFQATT, CDR2 SNEGSKA (reference sequence). This CDR3 comprises 15 residues. The V and J ends lost 0 bases and 3 bases, in that order; junction bases with no gene match: 7. This chain's CDR3 is CSARDLDRVDYGYTF. The CDR3 nucleotides are TGCAGTGCTAGAGATCTAGACAGGGTGGACTATGGCTACACCTTC.

Ten or more counts support this clonotype. This chain joins TRBV24-1 and TRBJ2-3; possible D gene TRBD2, 6 bases. V was trimmed by 5 bases and J by 4 bases, leaving 6 bases between them. Germline CDR1 KGHDR, CDR2 SFDVKD. The CDR3 extends over 12 amino acids. The CDR3 region is CATSAGADTQYF. The CDR3 nucleotides are TGTGCCACCAGTGCGGGAGCAGATACGCAGTATTTT.

In its sample, this clonotype was seen a few times. The V call is TRBV2, the J call TRBJ2-3; tentative D call: TRBD2 (6 bases). CDR1 and CDR2 from the germline V gene are SNHLY and FYNNEI. The CDR3 consists of 14 residues. Trimming stripped 10 bases from V and 0 bases from J, with 14 bases between. In nucleotides, the CDR3 is TGTGCCAACCAGGCAGGGACTAGCACAGATACGCAGTATTTT. Residues: CANQAGTSTDTQYF.

This clonotype was counted ten times or more. The rearrangement links TRBV29-1 to TRBJ1-2; D ambiguous. Trimming left V 0 bases short and J 8 bases short, with 10 bases between. The length of the CDR3 is 12 residues. CDR1 is SQVTM, CDR2 ANQGSEA, per germline. The CDR3 bases are TGCAGCGTTGAAGACCCCGGTGGGGGCTACACCTTC. The encoded protein is CSVEDPGGGYTF.

There are a few counts of this clonotype. A much larger clone differs by one base, so this may be a read error. This chain links TRBV6-5 with TRBJ1-6; the D gene is possibly TRBD1 (6 bases). The CDR3 sequence is 12 residues long. CDR1 is MNHEY and CDR2 is SVGAGI in the germline V gene. The DNA of the CDR3 is TGTGCCAGCACCCGAGGGGGTTCACCCCCCCACTTT. It yields the protein CASTRGGSPPHF.

This clonotype was found a few times. A read error is possible here, since a much larger clone lies one base away. This chain uses TRBV20-1 with TRBJ1-2; 10 positions agree with TRBD1. This CDR3 is 13 amino acids long. J was trimmed by 2 bases and V by 3 bases; bases with no gene match: 0. Germline V gene lookup returns CDR1 DFQATT and CDR2 SNEGSKA (reference sequence). The CDR3 DNA reads TGCAGTGCTAGGGGACAGGGGAACTATGGCTACACCTTC. Protein product: CSARGQGNYGYTF.

This clonotype showed up many times. The chain has TRBV20-1 and TRBJ1-4, with 8 bases aligning to TRBD1. CDR1 and CDR2 from the germline V gene are DFQATT and SNEGSKA (reference sequence). The junction had 10 bases not matched to a gene; V was cut back by 6 bases and J by 4 bases. The CDR3 has 15 amino acids. CDR3 sequence reads: CSAETGTGSNEKLFF. In DNA, the CDR3 is TGCAGTGCCGAGACGGGGACAGGCAGTAATGAAAAACTGTTTTTT.

This clonotype was counted a single time. Given a much more abundant clone one base away, this may be a read error. This rearrangement joins TRBV3-1 to TRBJ1-5; 8 bases align to TRBD1. CDR1 is LGHDT, CDR2 YNNKEL, per germline (reference sequence). This CDR3 spans 15 amino acids. The CDR3 sequence: CASSQARTGTQLQHF. For the CDR3, the DNA is TGTGCCAGCAGCCAAGCCCGGACAGGGACTCAGCTCCAGCATTTT.

A few counts support this clonotype. The chain has TRBV12-5 and TRBJ1-1; perhaps TRBD1 as D (6 bases). V lost 1 base and J 3 bases, leaving 12 bases between the germline ends. Per germline, CDR1 LGHNT and CDR2 FRNRAP. The CDR3 spans 15 residues. In nucleotides, the CDR3 is TGTGCTAGTGGTTTGGGGGGGGGCAGGGACACTGAAGCTTTCTTT. It yields the protein CASGLGGGRDTEAFF.